This TCR beta chain was sequenced for a study of technical replicates of blood from several donors. Germline V gene data show CDR1 as LNHDA and CDR2 as SQIVND (reference sequence). V shed 4 bases and J 4 bases; nucleotides not matched to a gene: 8. The CDR3 consists of 16 residues. Measured with immunoSEQ multiplex PCR; TCRdb has only the in-frame clones, and not every one. The sample shows around 62,000 clones, 95% to 97% of them seen only once. This chain uses TRBV19 with TRBJ2-3, with 10 bases aligning to TRBD2. The sequence derives from a human donor in good health. Sequencing was done on a sample of T cells isolated from PBMCs. As DNA, the CDR3 is TGTGCCAGTAGTACGGCTAGCGGGAGTACCCCAGATACGCAGTATTTT. Translation gives CASSTASGSTPDTQYF.